This T cell receptor (beta chain) came from a study of early T cells in non-severe SARS-CoV-2 infection. TCRdb ran MiXCR on the 5' RACE reads and lists one entry per CDR3 protein. The repertoire includes 45,000 to 50,000 distinct CDR3 sequences, 5.5% to 6.5% of them detected once, and 4.5% sits in the top ten. V was trimmed by 3 bases and J by 1 base, leaving 16 bases between them. The CDR3 runs to 16 residues. CDR1 and CDR2 from the germline V gene are DFQATT and SNEGSKA (reference sequence). In this sample, this clonotype turned up many times. The receptor was derived from an adult who was a healthcare worker with PCR-confirmed SARS-CoV-2 infection or an uninfected control (not recorded which). What was sequenced was whole blood. The chain is built from TRBV20-1 and TRBJ2-1; D is possibly TRBD2 (5 bases). This CDR3 reads CSARASAAVSYNEQFF. DNA for the CDR3: TGCAGTGCTAGGGCCTCGGCAGCGGTTTCCTACAATGAGCAGTTCTTC.